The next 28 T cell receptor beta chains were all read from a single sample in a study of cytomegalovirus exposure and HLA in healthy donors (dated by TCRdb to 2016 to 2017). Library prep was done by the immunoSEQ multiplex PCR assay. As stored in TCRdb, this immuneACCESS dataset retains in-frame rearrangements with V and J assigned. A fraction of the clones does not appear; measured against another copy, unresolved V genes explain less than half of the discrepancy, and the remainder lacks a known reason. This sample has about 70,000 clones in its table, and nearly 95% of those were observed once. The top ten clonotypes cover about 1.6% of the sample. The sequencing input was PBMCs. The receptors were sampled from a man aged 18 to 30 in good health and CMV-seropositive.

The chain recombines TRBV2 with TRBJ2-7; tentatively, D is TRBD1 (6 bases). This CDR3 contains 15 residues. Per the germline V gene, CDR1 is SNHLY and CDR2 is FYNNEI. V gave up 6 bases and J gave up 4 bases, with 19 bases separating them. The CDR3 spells CASSAVRGQNYEQYF. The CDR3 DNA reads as TGTGCCAGCAGCGCTGTCCGGGGACAAAATTACGAGCAGTACTTC.

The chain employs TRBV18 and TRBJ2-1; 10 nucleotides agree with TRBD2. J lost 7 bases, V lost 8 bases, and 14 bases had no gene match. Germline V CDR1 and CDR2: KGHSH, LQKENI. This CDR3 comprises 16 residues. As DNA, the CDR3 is TGTGCCAGCCTGACCACCCCTAGCGGGAGTGGGAATGAGCAGTTCTTC. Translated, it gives CASLTTPSGSGNEQFF.

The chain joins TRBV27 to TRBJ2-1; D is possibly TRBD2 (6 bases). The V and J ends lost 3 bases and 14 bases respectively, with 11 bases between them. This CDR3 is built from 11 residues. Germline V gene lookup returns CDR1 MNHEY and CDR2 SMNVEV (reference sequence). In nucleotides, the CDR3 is TGTGCCAGCAGTTTCGGGGGAATGAAGTTCTTC. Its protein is CASSFGGMKFF.

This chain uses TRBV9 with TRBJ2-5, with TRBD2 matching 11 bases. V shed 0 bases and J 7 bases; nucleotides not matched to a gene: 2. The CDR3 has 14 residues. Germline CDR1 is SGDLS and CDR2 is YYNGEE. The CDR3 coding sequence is TGTGCCAGCAGCGTAGAGCTAGCGGGAGGGACCCAGTACTTC. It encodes CASSVELAGGTQYF.

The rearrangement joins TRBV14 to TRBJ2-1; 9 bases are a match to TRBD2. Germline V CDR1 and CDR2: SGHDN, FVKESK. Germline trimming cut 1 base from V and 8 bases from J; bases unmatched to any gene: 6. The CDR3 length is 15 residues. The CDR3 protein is CASSQVAGAVYEQFF. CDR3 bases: TGTGCCAGCAGCCAAGTAGCGGGAGCGGTCTATGAGCAGTTCTTC.

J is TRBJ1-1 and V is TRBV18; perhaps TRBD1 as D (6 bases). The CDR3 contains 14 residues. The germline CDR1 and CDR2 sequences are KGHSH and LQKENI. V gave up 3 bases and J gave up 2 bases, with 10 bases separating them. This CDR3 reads CASSPGGANTEAFF. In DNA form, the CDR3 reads TGTGCCAGCTCACCTGGGGGGGCTAACACTGAAGCTTTCTTT.

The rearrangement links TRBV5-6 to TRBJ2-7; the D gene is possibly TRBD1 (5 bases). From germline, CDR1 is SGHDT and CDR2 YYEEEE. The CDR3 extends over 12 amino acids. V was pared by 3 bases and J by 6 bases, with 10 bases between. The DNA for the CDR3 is TGTGCCAGCAGCTCCAGGGTGGGCGAGCAGTACTTC. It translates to CASSSRVGEQYF.

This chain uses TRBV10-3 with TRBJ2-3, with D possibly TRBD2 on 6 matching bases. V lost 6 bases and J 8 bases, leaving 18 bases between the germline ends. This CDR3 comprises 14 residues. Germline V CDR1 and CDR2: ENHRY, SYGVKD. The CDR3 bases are TGTGCCATCAGGTTGGGACTGGATGTCGGTACGCAGTATTTT. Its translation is CAIRLGLDVGTQYF.

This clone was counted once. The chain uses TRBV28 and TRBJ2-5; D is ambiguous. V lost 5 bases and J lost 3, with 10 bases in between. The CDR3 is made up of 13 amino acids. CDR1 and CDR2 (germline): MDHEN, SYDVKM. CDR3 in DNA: TGTGCCAGCAGTGATTCCAGTAAAGAGACCCAGTACTTC. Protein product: CASSDSSKETQYF.

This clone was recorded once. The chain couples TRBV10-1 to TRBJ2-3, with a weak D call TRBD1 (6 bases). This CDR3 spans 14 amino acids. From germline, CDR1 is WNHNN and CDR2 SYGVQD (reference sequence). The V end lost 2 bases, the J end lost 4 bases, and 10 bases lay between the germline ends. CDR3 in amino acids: CASSESAGADTQYF. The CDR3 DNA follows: TGCGCCAGCAGTGAGAGTGCAGGGGCAGATACGCAGTATTTT.

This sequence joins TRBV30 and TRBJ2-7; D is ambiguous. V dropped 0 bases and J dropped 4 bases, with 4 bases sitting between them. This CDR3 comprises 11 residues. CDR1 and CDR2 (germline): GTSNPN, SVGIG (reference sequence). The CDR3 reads CAWSVRYEQYF. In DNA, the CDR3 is TGTGCCTGGAGTGTTCGGTACGAGCAGTACTTC.

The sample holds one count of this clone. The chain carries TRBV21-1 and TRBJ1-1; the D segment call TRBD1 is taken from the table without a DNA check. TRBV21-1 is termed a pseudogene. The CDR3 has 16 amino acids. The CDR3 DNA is TGTGCCAGCACCGGGACAGGGGATGTTAGGAACACTGAAGCTTTCTTT. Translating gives CASTGTGDVRNTEAFF.

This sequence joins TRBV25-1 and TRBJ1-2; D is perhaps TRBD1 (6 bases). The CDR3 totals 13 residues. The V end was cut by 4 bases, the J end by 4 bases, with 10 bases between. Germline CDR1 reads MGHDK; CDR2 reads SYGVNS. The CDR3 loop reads CASSVDRLYGYTF. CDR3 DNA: TGTGCCAGCAGTGTAGACAGGCTCTATGGCTACACCTTC.

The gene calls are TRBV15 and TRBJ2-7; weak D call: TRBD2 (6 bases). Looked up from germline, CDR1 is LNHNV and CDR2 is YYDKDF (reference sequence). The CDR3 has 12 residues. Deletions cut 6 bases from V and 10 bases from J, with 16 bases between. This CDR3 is CATSTGDGPQYF. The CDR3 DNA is TGTGCCACCAGTACGGGAGATGGTCCCCAGTACTTC.

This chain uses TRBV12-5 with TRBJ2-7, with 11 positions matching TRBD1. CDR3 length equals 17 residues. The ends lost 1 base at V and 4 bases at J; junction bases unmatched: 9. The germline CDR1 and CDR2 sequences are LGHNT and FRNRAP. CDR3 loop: CASGLDPLGQGAYEQYF. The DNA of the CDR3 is TGTGCTAGTGGTTTGGACCCCCTAGGACAGGGGGCTTACGAGCAGTACTTC.

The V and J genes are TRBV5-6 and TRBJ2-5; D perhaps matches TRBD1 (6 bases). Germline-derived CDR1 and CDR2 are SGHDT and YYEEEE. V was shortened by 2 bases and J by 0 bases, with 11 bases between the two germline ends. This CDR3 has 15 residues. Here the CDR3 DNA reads TGTGCCAGCAGCTTAATGACAGGAAACCAAGAGACCCAGTACTTC. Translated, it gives CASSLMTGNQETQYF.

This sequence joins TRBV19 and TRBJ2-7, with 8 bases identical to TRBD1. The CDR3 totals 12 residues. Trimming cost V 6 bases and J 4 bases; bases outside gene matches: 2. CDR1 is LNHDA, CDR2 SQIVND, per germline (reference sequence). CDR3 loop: CASSRQGYEQYF. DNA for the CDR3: TGTGCCAGTAGCCGACAGGGGTACGAGCAGTACTTC.

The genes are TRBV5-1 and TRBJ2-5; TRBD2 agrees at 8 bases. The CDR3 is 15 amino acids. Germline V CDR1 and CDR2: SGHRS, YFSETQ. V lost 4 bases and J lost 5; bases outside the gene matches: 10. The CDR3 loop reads CASSLEGLAGETQYF. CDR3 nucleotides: TGCGCCAGCAGCCTAGAAGGACTAGCAGGGGAGACCCAGTACTTC.

The CDR3 region has the DNA TGTGCCAGCTCACCTTCAGGGACAGATTTAATCAAGCAGTACTTC. Translating it yields CASSPSGTDLIKQYF. This rearrangement joins TRBV18 to TRBJ2-7; 7 positions agree with TRBD1. Germline V gene lookup returns CDR1 KGHSH and CDR2 LQKENI. Unmatched junction bases numbered 13, after V lost 3 bases and J lost 8 bases. There are 15 residues in the CDR3.

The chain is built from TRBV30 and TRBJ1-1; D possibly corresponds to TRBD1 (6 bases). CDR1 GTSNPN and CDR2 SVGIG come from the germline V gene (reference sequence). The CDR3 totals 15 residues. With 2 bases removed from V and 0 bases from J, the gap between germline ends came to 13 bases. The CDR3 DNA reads TGTGCCTGGAGTAAACCGGGACACATGAACACTGAAGCTTTCTTT. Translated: CAWSKPGHMNTEAFF.

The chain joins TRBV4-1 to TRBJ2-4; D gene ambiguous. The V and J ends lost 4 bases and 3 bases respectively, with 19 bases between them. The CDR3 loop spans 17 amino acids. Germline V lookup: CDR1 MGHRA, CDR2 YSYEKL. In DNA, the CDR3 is TGCGCCAGCAGCCCCCGTATCTTGGGCCCTGACAAAAACATTCAGTACTTC. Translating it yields CASSPRILGPDKNIQYF.

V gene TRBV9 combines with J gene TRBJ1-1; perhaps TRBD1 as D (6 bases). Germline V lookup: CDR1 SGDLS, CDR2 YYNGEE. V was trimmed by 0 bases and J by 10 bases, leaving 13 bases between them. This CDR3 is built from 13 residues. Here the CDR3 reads CASSVGPGDSAFF. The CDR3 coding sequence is TGTGCCAGCAGCGTAGGGCCAGGGGATTCAGCTTTCTTT.

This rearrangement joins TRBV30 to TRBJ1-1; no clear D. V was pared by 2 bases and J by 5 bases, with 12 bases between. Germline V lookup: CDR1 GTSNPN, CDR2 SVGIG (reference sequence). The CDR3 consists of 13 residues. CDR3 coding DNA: TGTGCCTGGAGTAGACACCCGGGGACTGAAGCTTTCTTT. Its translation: CAWSRHPGTEAFF.

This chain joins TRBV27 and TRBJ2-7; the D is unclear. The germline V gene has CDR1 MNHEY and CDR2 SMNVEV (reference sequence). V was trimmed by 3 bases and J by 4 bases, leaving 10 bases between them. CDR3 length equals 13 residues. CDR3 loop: CASSFPDWYEQYF. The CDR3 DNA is TGTGCCAGCAGTTTTCCCGACTGGTACGAGCAGTACTTC.

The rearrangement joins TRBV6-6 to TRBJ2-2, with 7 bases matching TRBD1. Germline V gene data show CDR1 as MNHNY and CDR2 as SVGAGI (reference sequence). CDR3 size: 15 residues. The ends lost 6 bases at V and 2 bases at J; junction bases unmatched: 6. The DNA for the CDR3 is TGTGCCAGCAGCTTCACAGGGGTTAACACCGGGGAGCTGTTTTTT. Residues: CASSFTGVNTGELFF.

CDR3 in amino acids: CASSPRGSGRGYEQYF. The CDR3 bases are TGTGCCAGCAGCCCCAGGGGTAGCGGGAGAGGCTACGAGCAGTACTTC. The chain has TRBV5-5 and TRBJ2-7; 9 nucleotides match TRBD2. Germline assignment: CDR1 SGHKS and CDR2 YYEKEE (reference sequence). Trimming took 4 bases from V and 3 from J; bases not matched to a gene: 11. The CDR3 length is 16 residues.

CDR3 sequence reads: CAWRGNGGQGALTYGYTF. The CDR3 DNA reads TGTGCCTGGAGAGGGAATGGGGGACAGGGGGCTTTAACCTATGGCTACACCTTC. This chain links TRBV30 with TRBJ1-2; 12 bases are a match to TRBD1. There are 18 residues in the CDR3. Germline CDR1 GTSNPN, CDR2 SVGIG (reference sequence). V lost 3 bases to trimming and J lost 4 bases; unmatched junction nucleotides: 15. The entire variable domain, with the rest obtained from reference TRBV30 and TRBJ1-2, is as follows: SQTIHQWPATLVQPVGSPLSLECTVEGTSNPNLYWYRQAAGRGLQLLFYSVGIGQISSEVPQNLSASRPQDRQFILSSKKLLLSDSGFYLCAWRGNGGQGALTYGYTFGSGTRLTVV.

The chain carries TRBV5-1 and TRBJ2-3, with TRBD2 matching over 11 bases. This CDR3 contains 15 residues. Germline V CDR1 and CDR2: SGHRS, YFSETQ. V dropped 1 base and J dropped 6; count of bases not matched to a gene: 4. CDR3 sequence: CASSLTSGRQDTQYF. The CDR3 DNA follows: TGCGCCAGCAGCTTGACTAGCGGGAGACAGGATACGCAGTATTTT.